This entry describes one T cell receptor (beta chain). TCRdb redid the calling of the 5' RACE reads with MiXCR, one entry per CDR3 protein. Of a few hundred thousand distinct CDR3 sequences in the sample, about 15% were seen once. This specimen belongs to a study of T cells after yellow fever vaccination. The starting material was PBMCs, obtained 4 to 5 days after the first yellow fever vaccination. The TCR sequence derives from a man younger than 35 who received the YFV17D yellow fever vaccine.

CDR3 in amino acids: CSASRSTGDTEAFF. For the CDR3, the DNA is TGCAGTGCTAGTAGATCCACGGGGGACACTGAAGCTTTCTTT. This chain joins TRBV20-1 and TRBJ1-1; tentative D call: TRBD1 (5 bases). This CDR3 comprises 14 residues. The germline CDR1 and CDR2 sequences are DFQATT and SNEGSKA (reference sequence). V was clipped by 3 bases and J by 3 bases, with 14 bases between them.